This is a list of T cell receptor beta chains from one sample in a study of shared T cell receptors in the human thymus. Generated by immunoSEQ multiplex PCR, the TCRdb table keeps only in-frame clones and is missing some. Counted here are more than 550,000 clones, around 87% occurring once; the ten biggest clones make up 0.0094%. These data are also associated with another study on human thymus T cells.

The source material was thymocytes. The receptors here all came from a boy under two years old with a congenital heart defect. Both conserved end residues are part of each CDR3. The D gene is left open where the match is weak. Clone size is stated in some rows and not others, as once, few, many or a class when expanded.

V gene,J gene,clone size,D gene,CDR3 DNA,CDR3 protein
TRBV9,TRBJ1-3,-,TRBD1,TGTGCCAGCAGCGACGACAGGGGGCCTGGAAACACCATATATTTT,CASSDDRGPGNTIYF
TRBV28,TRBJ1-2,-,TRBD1,TGTGCCAGCAGTAATGCGACAGGGGGCGTTTACTATGGCTACACCTTC,CASSNATGGVYYGYTF
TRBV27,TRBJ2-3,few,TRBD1,TGTGCCAGCAGACCAAGACAGGGTCAGGATACGCAGTATTTT,CASRPRQGQDTQYF
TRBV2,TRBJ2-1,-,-,TGTGCCAGCAGTGATCTGAATGAGCAGTTCTTC,CASSDLNEQFF
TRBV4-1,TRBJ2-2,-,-,TGCGCCAGCAGCCAAGCGCTGGCGGACAGCATCATGTTTTTT,CASSQALADSIMFF
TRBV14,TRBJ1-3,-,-,TGTGCCAGCAGCAGACAGTCCTCTGGAAACACCATATATTTT,CASSRQSSGNTIYF
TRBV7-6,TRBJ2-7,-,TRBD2,TGTGCCAGCAGCTTAGTTGATAGCGGGAGCGGCGCCTACGAGCAGTACTTC,CASSLVDSGSGAYEQYF
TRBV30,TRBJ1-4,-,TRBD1,TGTGCCTGGAGTGTGTCCTCCCGGGACAGGATTGCAAAACTGTTTTTT,CAWSVSSRDRIAKLFF
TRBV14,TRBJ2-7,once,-,TGTGCCAGCAGCCAAGAAACGGCGGGACGTTCGGGTGAGCAGTACTTC,CASSQETAGRSGEQYF
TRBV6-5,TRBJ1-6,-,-,TGTGCCAGCAGTTACATCGGTTCACCCCTCCACTTT,CASSYIGSPLHF
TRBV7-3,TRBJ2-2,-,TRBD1,TGTGCCAGCAGCTCTCCTCCCCAGGGGGCCGGTACCGGGGAGCTGTTTTTT,CASSSPPQGAGTGELFF
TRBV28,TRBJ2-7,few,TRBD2,TGTGCCAGCAGCTCCCCCCGTCCTAGCGGCGAGCAGTACTTC,CASSSPRPSGEQYF
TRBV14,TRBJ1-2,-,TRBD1,TGTGCCAGCAGCCAGGGACAGGGCGGAGGCTACACCTTC,CASSQGQGGGYTF
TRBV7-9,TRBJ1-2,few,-,TGTGCCAGCAGCTTAGCGCTAGGGGACTATGGCTACACCTTC,CASSLALGDYGYTF
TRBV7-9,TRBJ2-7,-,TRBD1,TGTGCCAGCATCCAGGGACAGAACAACTCCTACGAGCAGTACTTC,CASIQGQNNSYEQYF
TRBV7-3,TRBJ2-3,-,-,TGTGCCAGCAGCTACAGCGGAGGGGCCACAGATACGCAGTATTTT,CASSYSGGATDTQYF
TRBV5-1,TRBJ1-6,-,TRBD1,TGCGCCAGCAGCTCCTACAGGGGTGAGCCCCTCCACTTT,CASSSYRGEPLHF
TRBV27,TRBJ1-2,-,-,TGTGCCAGCAGTGCCCTACAGGGAGGCTACACCTTC,CASSALQGGYTF
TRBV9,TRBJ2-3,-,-,TGTGCCAGCAGCGTAGATCCGAGTCTAAGCACAGATACGCAGTATTTT,CASSVDPSLSTDTQYF
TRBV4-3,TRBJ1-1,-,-,TGCGCCAGCAGATCCAGGGAGAACACTGAAGCTTTCTTT,CASRSRENTEAFF
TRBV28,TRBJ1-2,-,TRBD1,TGTGCCAGCAGGGTATCCTGCCAGCAGTTTTTCCCTCTCAGGGGGCTCTACCGGGGCTACACCTTC,CASRVSCQQFFPLRGLYRGYTF
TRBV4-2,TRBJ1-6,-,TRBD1,TGTGCCAGCAGCCAAGAACGAGACAGGGACCCCAATTCACCCCTCCACTTT,CASSQERDRDPNSPLHF
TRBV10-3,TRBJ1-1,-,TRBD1,TGTGCCATCAGTGATGGGTTTGAGGGGGCACTCCTCATGAACACTGAAGCTTTCTTT,CAISDGFEGALLMNTEAFF
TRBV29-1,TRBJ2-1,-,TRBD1,TGCAGCGTTGAAGTCAAATGCGACAGGGACGGAAATGAGCAGTTCTTC,CSVEVKCDRDGNEQFF
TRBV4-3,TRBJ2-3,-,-,TGCGCCAGCAGCCAAACGAGGGGGGAGGGGACCACAGATACGCAGTATTTT,CASSQTRGEGTTDTQYF
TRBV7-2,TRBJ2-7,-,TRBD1,TGTGCCAGCAGCTTATTAGAGGGACAGGGGGCGGCCTACGAGCAGTACTTC,CASSLLEGQGAAYEQYF
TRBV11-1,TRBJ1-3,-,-,TGTGCCAGCAGCTTAGAGGTAGCGACAACTGGAAACACCATATATTTT,CASSLEVATTGNTIYF
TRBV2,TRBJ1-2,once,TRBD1,TGTGCCAGCAGTGCGACAGGGTCTCAATCTATCTATGGCTACACCTTC,CASSATGSQSIYGYTF
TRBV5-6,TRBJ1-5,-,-,TGTGCCAGCAGCTTCAGCAGAGGGAATCAGCCCCAGCATTTT,CASSFSRGNQPQHF
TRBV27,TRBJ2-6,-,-,TGTGCCAGCAGTCCTATGCTGAGGCCTGGGGCCAACGTCCTGACTTTC,CASSPMLRPGANVLTF
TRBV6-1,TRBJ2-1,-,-,TGTGCCAGCAGTGATCCCTACGGTGGGCAAAAACCTACCTACAATGAGCAGTTCTTC,CASSDPYGGQKPTYNEQFF
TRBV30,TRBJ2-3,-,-,TGTGCCTGGGCCCGCAAGAGGGATACGCAGTATTTT,CAWARKRDTQYF
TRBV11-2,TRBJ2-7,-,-,TGTGCCAGCAGCTTAGAACTCAAGGGAAGGCGGGCCTACGAGCAGTACTTC,CASSLELKGRRAYEQYF
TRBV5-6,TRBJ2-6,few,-,TGTGCCAGCAGCCCCGGGACTTCCGACTCTGGGGCCAACGTCCTGACTTTC,CASSPGTSDSGANVLTF
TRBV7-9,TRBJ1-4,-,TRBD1,TGTGCCAGCAGCTTAGGCCGACAGGGGGCGAGTGAAAAACTGTTTTTT,CASSLGRQGASEKLFF
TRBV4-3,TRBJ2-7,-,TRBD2,TGCGCCAGCAGCCAGGTGTGGGGGAGGGCCTGGGGCGAGCAGTACTTC,CASSQVWGRAWGEQYF
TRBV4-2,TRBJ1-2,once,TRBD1,TGTGCCAGCAGCCACAAGACAGGGAGTGGCTACACCTTC,CASSHKTGSGYTF
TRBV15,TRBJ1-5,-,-,TGTGCCACCAGCAGGCACCCCCGGCGGGGCCGTAGCAATCAGCCCCAGCATTTT,CATSRHPRRGRSNQPQHF
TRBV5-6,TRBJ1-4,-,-,TGTGCCAGCAGCTTCAGGTATCAAGAAAAACTGTTTTTT,CASSFRYQEKLFF
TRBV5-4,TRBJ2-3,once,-,TGTGCCAGCAGCTTGTCTGATACGCAGTATTTT,CASSLSDTQYF
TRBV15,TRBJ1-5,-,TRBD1,TGTGCCACCGGGACGGGACAGGCCCCTTCGGCCCAGCATTTT,CATGTGQAPSAQHF
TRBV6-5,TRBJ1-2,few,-,TGTGCCAGCAGTTATAGGGCAACAGGGATCGGGGGCTACACCTTC,CASSYRATGIGGYTF
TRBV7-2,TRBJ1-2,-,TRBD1,TGTGCCAGCAGCTTAGCCCCCGGACAGGGTAATGGCTACACCTTC,CASSLAPGQGNGYTF
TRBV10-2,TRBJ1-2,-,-,TGCGCCAGCTGGGGGCAGTCAGCTAACTATGGCTACACCTTC,CASWGQSANYGYTF
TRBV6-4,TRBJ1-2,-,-,TGTGCCAGCAGTGCCCACCACACAGGGTTTCGGGGCTACACCTTC,CASSAHHTGFRGYTF
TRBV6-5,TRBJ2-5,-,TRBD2,TGTGCCAGCAGCTCCCGGGAGGGGCAAGAGACCCAGTACTTC,CASSSREGQETQYF
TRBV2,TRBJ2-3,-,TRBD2,TGTGCCAGCAAACCGACCGCCGGGACTAGCGGGGGTGGGGCAGATACGCAGTATTTT,CASKPTAGTSGGGADTQYF
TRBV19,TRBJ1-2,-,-,TGTGCCAGTAGTGACAAAGTAAGAGGGCTTGGCTACACCTTC,CASSDKVRGLGYTF
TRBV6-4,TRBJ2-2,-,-,TGTGCCAGCAGTGACAGTAGAGTCCCCGGGGAGCTGTTTTTT,CASSDSRVPGELFF
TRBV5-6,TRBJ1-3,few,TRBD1,TGTGCCGGATCAAACGACAGGGACTCTGGAAACACCATATATTTT,CAGSNDRDSGNTIYF
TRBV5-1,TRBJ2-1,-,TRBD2,TGCGCTTCAGCTTCTGGGGGACCCGGGGAGGGTGAGCAGTTCTTC,CASASGGPGEGEQFF